This entry lists 14 T cell receptor beta chains sequenced from one sample in a study of tumor-infiltrating lymphocytes in primary liver carcinoma. A constant-region primer served to make TCR beta cDNA from about 0.5 ug total RNA. Three nested multiplex PCR rounds, a slightly modified ARM-PCR method, built the TCR beta libraries. Forward primers for TRBV1-TRBV30 and a C-beta reverse primer served the first two PCR rounds, at about 10 cycles each. TCRdb analysed the multiplex PCR reads with MiXCR anew, one entry per CDR3 protein. The data show roughly 49,000 distinct CDR3 sequences, with 71% seen just once and 29% held by the top ten. Co-extraction yielded RNA and DNA from 20-30 mg of unsorted bulk tissue. Sample: liver tumor tissue from sampling region 5. The subset here: tumor region T5, tumor centre. These TCRs come from a middle-aged man with primary liver carcinoma and hepatitis B virus infection.

In its sample, this clonotype was seen many times. The chain is built from TRBV7-9 and TRBJ2-3; no firm D call. CDR3 length equals 16 residues. Germline V gene data show CDR1 as SEHNR and CDR2 as FQNEAQ (reference sequence). Trimming left V 1 base short and J 0 bases short, with 11 bases between. The DNA of the CDR3 is TGTGCCAGCAGCTTAGGACTGGACCCTAGCACAGATACGCAGTATTTT. Amino acids: CASSLGLDPSTDTQYF.

The chain is built from TRBV5-1 and TRBJ2-1; TRBD2 is a possible D gene (6 bases). Germline loops: CDR1 SGHRS, CDR2 YFSETQ. V gave up 4 bases and J gave up 12 bases, with 23 bases separating them. The CDR3 runs 15 residues. Here the CDR3 DNA reads TGCGCCAGCAGCCTCTTCGGGGGAGGTATATATGGGCAGTTCTTC. Encoded protein: CASSLFGGGIYGQFF.

Concerning this clonotype: At one of its ends the junction is not consistent with the germline gene, which may arise from a read error. The gene calls are TRBV6-5 and TRBJ2-1; 7 bases agree with TRBD2. Germline V lookup: CDR1 MNHEY, CDR2 SVGAGI. The CDR3 covers 14 residues. CDR3 nucleotide sequence: TGTGCCAGCAGCCAAGCGGGGACCTACAATGGGCAGTTATTC. It translates to CASSQAGTYNGQLF.

Concerning this clonotype: Its ends do not fully match the called genes, so a read error is possible. The chain has TRBV28 and TRBJ2-1; D not certain. From germline, CDR1 is MDHEN and CDR2 SYDVKM. This CDR3 region has 16 residues. The chain's CDR3 is CTSSSTLVPRPNEQFF. CDR3 sequence (DNA): TGTACCAGCAGTTCAACCCTAGTACCGAGACCGAATGAGCAGTTCTTC.

The V gene is TRBV7-6, the J gene TRBJ2-7, with no clear D. Germline V gene data show CDR1 as SGHVS and CDR2 as FNYEAQ. There are 12 residues in the CDR3. Trimming shortened V by 3 bases and J by 7 bases, and 10 bases separated the two germline ends. The CDR3 bases are TGTGCCAGCAGCTTCGGATCAGGAGAGCAGTACTTC. Translating gives CASSFGSGEQYF.

Concerning this clonotype: One base away lies a much larger clone, so this may be a sequencing read error. The genes are TRBV7-9 and TRBJ2-5; D gene uncertain. Deletions cut 0 bases from V and 5 bases from J, with 10 bases between. This CDR3 comprises 14 residues. Germline V CDR1 and CDR2: SEHNR, FQNEAQ (reference sequence). CDR3 coding DNA: TGTGCCAGCAGCTTAGCAACTGAGTATGAGACCCAGTACTTC. Encoded protein: CASSLATEYETQYF.

This clonotype showed up just once. The gene calls are TRBV7-3 and TRBJ2-2; 7 bases match TRBD2. Germline V CDR1 and CDR2: SGHTA, FQGTGA. Trimming took 2 bases from V and 4 from J; bases not matched to a gene: 4. The CDR3 is made up of 15 amino acids. The CDR3 DNA reads as TGTGCCAGCAGCTTACTGGCTAGCGGCACCGGGGAGCTGTTTTTT. Its translation is CASSLLASGTGELFF.

In its sample, this clonotype ranks as medium-sized (0.01 to 0.1%). This chain joins TRBV11-2 and TRBJ2-1; 7 nucleotides align to TRBD1. The CDR3 covers 15 residues. Germline V lookup: CDR1 SGHAT, CDR2 FQNNGV. The junction had 3 bases not matched to a gene; V was cut back by 4 bases and J by 0 bases. In nucleotides, the CDR3 is TGTGCCAGCAGCTCCCACAGGGGCTCCTACAATGAGCAGTTCTTC. Its translation: CASSSHRGSYNEQFF.

J is TRBJ2-1 and V is TRBV2; weak D call: TRBD2 (5 bases). Trimming took 5 bases from V and 0 from J, leaving 11 bases between them. Germline V gives CDR1 SNHLY, CDR2 FYNNEI. The length of the CDR3 is 15 residues. The CDR3 loop is CASSLPSRSYNEQFF. For the CDR3, the DNA is TGTGCCAGCAGTCTTCCTAGCCGCTCCTACAATGAGCAGTTCTTC.

To note about this clonotype: A read error may be the cause here, since a much bigger clone is one base away. As the CDR3 is not closed by the conserved phenylalanine or tryptophan, this likely results from a read error. The J gene is TRBJ2-2, the V gene TRBV7-3, with 8 bases identical to TRBD1. Trimming at V came to 5 bases and at J to 5 bases, leaving 7 bases not matched to a gene. The CDR3 runs 15 residues. Per the germline V gene, CDR1 is SGHTA and CDR2 is FQGTGA. The CDR3, as DNA: TGTGCCAGCAGCCTTGGACAGGGTGGGACCGGGGAGCTGTTTCTT. Translation: CASSLGQGGTGELFL.

As to this clonotype: The CDR3 carries no conserved terminal phenylalanine or tryptophan, so it likely arises from a read error. No DNA is shown, since the ends of the CDR3 on it are uncertain; the CDR3 is the one TCRdb lists. V usage is TRBV29-1 and J usage is TRBJ2-1; the listed D gene, TRBD2, was not tested against the DNA. CDR1 is SQVTM and CDR2 is ANQGSEA in the germline V gene. The CDR3 has 14 residues if both end residues are counted. This chain's CDR3 is CSVDGSSGMDERFL.

This sequence joins TRBV29-1 and TRBJ2-3; 8 nucleotides line up with TRBD2. Germline trimming cut 0 bases from V and 5 bases from J; bases unmatched to any gene: 7. This CDR3 is built from 15 residues. Germline lookup yields CDR1 SQVTM and CDR2 ANQGSEA. CDR3: CSVEDPKRELDTQYF. The CDR3 DNA reads TGCAGCGTTGAAGATCCGAAGCGGGAGTTAGATACGCAGTATTTT.

A word on this clonotype: The junction shows a germline mismatch at one end, possibly a read error. The chain combines TRBV11-2 with TRBJ2-4, with D tentatively TRBD1 or TRBD2 (6 bases each). Germline V CDR1 and CDR2: SGHAT, FQNNGV. The CDR3 length is 14 residues. The CDR3 coding sequence is TGTGCCTGTAGCCCCCAACGGGGGTGGGACATTCAATACTTC. Amino acids: CACSPQRGWDIQYF. The full variable domain, in which reference TRBV11-2 and TRBJ2-4 provide the parts outside the CDR3, is EAGVAQSPRYKIIEKRQSVAFWCNPISGHATLYWYQQILGQGPKLLIQFQNNGVVDDSQLPKDRFSAERLKGVDSTLKIQPAKLEDSAVYLCACSPQRGWDIQYFGAGTRLSVL.

This chain's CDR3 is CGSSYRDPRSYEQYF. CDR3 bases: TGTGGCAGTAGTTACCGGGACCCCAGATCCTACGAGCAGTACTTC. The chain is built from TRBV6-5 and TRBJ2-7, with D perhaps being TRBD1 or TRBD2 (5 bases each). In germline, CDR1 is MNHEY, CDR2 SVGAGI. The length of the CDR3 is 15 residues.